The 24 T cell receptor beta chains below all came from one sample that was sequenced in a study of T-cell reconstitution after alpha-beta-depleted transplantation in children. The library targeted TCRbeta and was prepared with unique molecular identifiers. Each CDR3 protein is one row after TCRdb ran MiXCR on the PCR reads. The sample contains about 76,000 distinct CDR3 sequences, 13% to 15% of which appear only once. The sample was PBMCs, mostly from graft donor cells, taken 180 days after TCRalphabeta/CD19-depleted stem cell transplant. The receptors come from a male patient aged 2 to 10 who had a stem cell transplant for acute lymphoblastic leukemia, so the T cells may come from the graft donor.

This clonotype was found a few times. The chain combines TRBV5-1 with TRBJ2-2; TRBD2 aligns across 11 bases. With 4 bases clipped from V and 6 bases from J, the junction kept 5 bases outside the gene matches. This CDR3 has 15 residues. CDR1 and CDR2 from the germline V gene are SGHRS and YFSETQ. The CDR3 nucleotides are TGCGCCAGCAGCGTTGGACTAGCGGGTTCCGGGGAGCTGTTTTTT. It is translated as CASSVGLAGSGELFF.

This clonotype appeared once. Since no conserved phenylalanine or tryptophan closes the CDR3, a read error is the likely cause. V and J are TRBV6-2 or TRBV6-3 and TRBJ2-7; 7 bases match TRBD2. The CDR3 loop spans 14 amino acids. From germline, CDR1 is MNHEY and CDR2 SVGEGT. J lost 3 bases, V lost 2 bases, and 4 bases had no gene match. The CDR3 is CASSYEAGIYEQYS. DNA for the CDR3: TGTGCCAGCAGTTACGAAGCGGGGATCTACGAGCAGTACTCC.

The chain links TRBV20-1 to TRBJ2-7, with 7 bases identical to TRBD1. The CDR3 runs 12 residues. Germline CDR1 and CDR2: DFQATT and SNEGSKA (reference sequence). Trimming removed 6 bases from V and 3 bases from J; junction bases left unmatched: 5. CDR3 nucleotides: TGCAGTGCCAACAGGGGCCTCTACGAGCAGTACTTC. This gives the protein CSANRGLYEQYF.

Many counts were recorded for this clonotype. V is TRBV7-3 and J is TRBJ2-7; tentatively, D is TRBD1 (7 bases). The CDR3 runs 14 residues. The germline gives CDR1 SGHTA, CDR2 FQGTGA. Trimming took off 3 bases at V and 11 bases at J, with 20 bases between the two ends. CDR3 sequence: CASSFYGTARREYF. As DNA, the CDR3 is TGTGCCAGCAGCTTTTACGGGACAGCCAGGAGGGAGTACTTC.

This clonotype was detected many times. The rearrangement uses TRBV7-9 and TRBJ2-5; maybe TRBD1 (5 bases). Germline CDR1 and CDR2: SEHNR and FQNEAQ (reference sequence). With 3 bases removed from V and 3 bases from J, the gap between germline ends came to 5 bases. The CDR3 has 12 amino acids. In nucleotides, the CDR3 is TGTGCCAGCAGCTTCAGGGAAGAGACCCAGTACTTC. Its translation: CASSFREETQYF.

This clonotype was detected ten times or more. The genes are TRBV7-6 and TRBJ2-2; 8 nucleotides line up with TRBD2. The V segment lost 3 bases and the J segment 5 bases; nucleotides outside the gene matches: 2. CDR1 and CDR2 from the germline V gene are SGHVS and FNYEAQ. CDR3 length: 14 residues. The CDR3 nucleotides read TGTGCCAGCAGCTTCGGGACTAGGACCGGGGAGCTGTTTTTT. Encoded protein: CASSFGTRTGELFF.

A few counts support this clonotype. The chain couples TRBV28 to TRBJ1-1; TRBD1 aligns across 8 bases. The CDR3 totals 15 residues. CDR1 and CDR2 from the germline V gene are MDHEN and SYDVKM. V lost 6 bases, J lost 0 bases, and 6 bases stayed unmatched. The CDR3 bases are TGTGCCAGCAGCTTCTTGGACAGGGTGAACACTGAAGCTTTCTTT. Its protein is CASSFLDRVNTEAFF.

This clonotype was picked up one time. The chain joins TRBV5-1 to TRBJ2-2; 9 bases agree with TRBD2. The CDR3 totals 17 residues. Trimming at V came to 1 base and at J to 6 bases, leaving 10 bases not matched to a gene. Germline-derived CDR1 and CDR2 are SGHRS and YFSETQ. This CDR3 reads CASSLRLRTSDAGELFF. The CDR3 DNA reads as TGCGCCAGCAGCTTGAGATTGCGGACTAGCGACGCCGGGGAGCTGTTTTTT.

This clonotype was detected ten times or more. The chain couples TRBV5-1 to TRBJ2-2; D is possibly TRBD2 (6 bases). V was pared by 5 bases and J by 6 bases, with 11 bases between. Germline CDR1 is SGHRS and CDR2 is YFSETQ. The CDR3 is made up of 13 amino acids. The CDR3: CASSSRESGELFF. Written as DNA, the CDR3 is TGCGCCAGCAGTTCTCGGGAGTCCGGGGAGCTGTTTTTT.

This clonotype was seen once. Compared with germline, one end of the junction differs, possibly owing to a read error. The V gene is TRBV20-1, the J gene TRBJ2-5, with D perhaps matching TRBD2 (6 bases). The germline V gene encodes CDR1 DFQATT and CDR2 SNEGSKA (reference sequence). This CDR3 has 19 amino acids. The CDR3 sequence is CSARAPGTTGEARSGTQYF. The CDR3 DNA reads as TGCAGTGCCAGAGCTCCTGGAACCACGGGGGAAGCCCGTTCGGGGACCCAGTACTTC.

In its sample, this clonotype was seen a few times. The rearrangement uses TRBV7-2 and TRBJ2-7; no clear D gene. Trimming took off 8 bases at V and 2 bases at J, with 10 bases between the two ends. In germline, CDR1 is SGHTA, CDR2 FQGNSA. This CDR3 has 12 amino acids. For the CDR3, the DNA is TGTGCCAGCTCTGATAGTCCCTACGAGCAGTACTTC. Translation: CASSDSPYEQYF.

This clonotype was detected only a few times. The J gene is TRBJ1-5, the V gene TRBV20-1, with a weak D call TRBD1 (5 bases). The CDR3 runs 14 residues. Trimming took off 3 bases at V and 4 bases at J, with 13 bases between the two ends. Per the germline V gene, CDR1 is DFQATT and CDR2 is SNEGSKA (reference sequence). CDR3 DNA sequence: TGCAGTGCTAGTCCCGGGACGGGTAATCAGCCCCAGCATTTT. Its protein product is CSASPGTGNQPQHF.

V usage is TRBV4-3 and J usage is TRBJ2-3; D call uncertain. Trimming pared 0 bases from V and 7 bases from J, leaving 17 bases between. The germline V gene encodes CDR1 LGHNA and CDR2 YSLEER. This CDR3 is built from 16 residues. The chain's CDR3 is CASSQDRSWVWNTQYF. The CDR3 coding sequence is TGCGCCAGCAGCCAAGATCGTTCCTGGGTGTGGAATACGCAGTATTTT.

In this sample, this clonotype turned up a few times. V usage is TRBV20-1 and J usage is TRBJ1-1, with a possible D match to TRBD1 (6 bases). Germline loops: CDR1 DFQATT, CDR2 SNEGSKA (reference sequence). The V end was cut by 1 base, the J end by 0 bases, with 15 bases between. The CDR3 covers 16 residues. The CDR3 nucleotides are TGCAGTGCTAGAGGCGGGGGGGGCGGAATGAACACTGAAGCTTTCTTT. Its translation: CSARGGGGGMNTEAFF.

The sample holds many counts of this clonotype. The J gene is TRBJ2-1, the V gene TRBV15, with unresolved D. The CDR3 has 12 amino acids. Trimming took 0 bases from V and 6 from J, leaving 3 bases between them. Germline loops: CDR1 LNHNV, CDR2 YYDKDF (reference sequence). This CDR3 is CATSREGNEQFF. The CDR3 DNA sequence: TGTGCCACCAGCAGAGAGGGCAATGAGCAGTTCTTC.

This sequence joins TRBV20-1 and TRBJ1-5, with TRBD1 matching 9 bases. Losses at the gene ends were 5 bases for V and 2 bases for J; bases not matched to a gene: 7. Germline V gene lookup returns CDR1 DFQATT and CDR2 SNEGSKA (reference sequence). The CDR3 has 15 amino acids. CDR3 amino acids: CSAPSTGGGNQPQHF. The CDR3 DNA sequence: TGCAGTGCTCCTTCGACAGGGGGGGGCAATCAGCCCCAGCATTTT.

This clonotype has only a few counts. The chain is built from TRBV7-9 and TRBJ1-5; 7 bases match TRBD1. V was clipped by 5 bases and J by 4 bases; unmatched bases: 5. Per the germline V gene, CDR1 is SEHNR and CDR2 is FQNEAQ (reference sequence). The CDR3 loop spans 14 amino acids. As DNA, the CDR3 is TGTGCCAGCAGCCTGGGACAGCCTAATCAGCCCCAGCATTTT. Translating gives CASSLGQPNQPQHF.

The rearrangement links TRBV5-1 to TRBJ1-2; no clear D gene. This CDR3 contains 14 residues. CDR1 SGHRS and CDR2 YFSETQ come from the germline V gene. Trimming removed 1 base at V and 6 bases at J, with 13 bases between. The CDR3 reads CASSLKRERNGYTF. CDR3 sequence (DNA): TGCGCCAGCAGCTTGAAAAGGGAGCGAAATGGCTACACCTTC.

The chain couples TRBV6-5 to TRBJ1-4; D is unclear. The CDR3 covers 17 residues. Trimming cost V 2 bases and J 5 bases, with 18 bases left between them. Germline values: CDR1 MNHEY, CDR2 SVGAGI. The CDR3 is CASSYLSGRGKNEKLFF. The CDR3 nucleotides read TGTGCCAGCAGTTACCTTTCCGGACGAGGAAAGAATGAAAAACTGTTTTTT.

This clonotype was observed a handful of times. This sequence joins TRBV10-3 and TRBJ1-2, with unresolved D. The CDR3 is 12 residues long. Trimming shortened V by 3 bases and J by 8 bases, and 10 bases separated the two germline ends. Germline values: CDR1 ENHRY, CDR2 SYGVKD. The CDR3 spells CAISEGPPGYTF. The DNA for the CDR3 is TGTGCCATCAGTGAAGGCCCTCCCGGCTACACCTTC.

The chain combines TRBV24-1 with TRBJ1-2; possible D gene TRBD1, 5 bases. V lost 3 bases, J lost 7 bases, and 8 bases lay in between. The germline V gene has CDR1 KGHDR and CDR2 SFDVKD. The CDR3 has 12 residues. The chain's CDR3 is CATSDHRSGYTF. The CDR3 DNA reads TGTGCCACCAGTGATCACAGGAGTGGCTACACCTTC.

The chain combines TRBV27 with TRBJ2-3, with 11 bases that match TRBD1. Per germline, CDR1 MNHEY and CDR2 SMNVEV (reference sequence). Trimming took 3 bases from V and 4 from J; bases not matched to a gene: 9. The CDR3 runs 17 residues. CDR3 in amino acids: CASSFAPPGQGADTQYF. The CDR3, as DNA: TGTGCCAGCAGTTTCGCCCCCCCGGGACAGGGGGCAGATACGCAGTATTTT.

This clonotype was picked up a small number of times. The V gene is TRBV11-2, the J gene TRBJ2-3; 16 nucleotides agree with TRBD2. This CDR3 is built from 17 residues. V shed 5 bases and J 8 bases; nucleotides not matched to a gene: 10. Germline V CDR1 and CDR2: SGHAT, FQNNGV. DNA for the CDR3: TGTGCCAGCAGCAAAGCCGGGACTAGCGGGAGGGCCGGTACGCAGTATTTT. Translated: CASSKAGTSGRAGTQYF.

This sequence joins TRBV9 and TRBJ2-3; TRBD2 might be the D (6 bases). The germline gives CDR1 SGDLS, CDR2 YYNGEE. The CDR3 totals 16 residues. The V end was cut by 4 bases, the J end by 3 bases, with 18 bases between. CDR3 bases: TGTGCCAGCAGCTCCCGGCGGGGTTGGGTAACAGATACGCAGTATTTT. This codes for CASSSRRGWVTDTQYF.